A single sample gave rise to the 26 T cell receptor beta chains below, sequenced in a study of T cell clonality in common variable immunodeficiency. The data were produced by immunoSEQ multiplex PCR, yet TCRdb's version contains in-frame clones alone and is incomplete. This sample carries some 33,000 clones, none of them present only once. The sequenced sample consisted of peripheral blood mononuclear cells. Receptor source: a person aged 18-69 years in good health.

Many counts were recorded for this clone. The CDR3 is cut off 3 residues early in the read; its end comes from the germline J gene. The chain joins TRBV5-4 to TRBJ2-7; D possibly corresponds to TRBD1 (6 bases). The CDR3 length is 13 residues. The V gene lost 5 bases and the J gene lost 5 bases, with 14 bases spanning the gap. In germline, CDR1 is SGHNT, CDR2 YYREEE (reference sequence). This CDR3 is CASRLQGVDEQYF. CDR3 DNA (partial): TGTGCCAGCAGGTTACAGGGAGTCGACGAG.

This clone came up a few times. The sequence runs out 3 residues before the end of the CDR3; the remainder is reconstructed from the germline J gene. The rearrangement joins TRBV19 to TRBJ1-2; D is uncertain. The length of the CDR3 is 14 residues. Germline CDR1 is LNHDA and CDR2 is SQIVND (reference sequence). Incomplete CDR3 DNA: TGTGCCAGTAGTAGATATCAGAGCACAGATACC. Amino acid sequence: CASSRYQSTDT. In full, the CDR3 reads CASSRYQSTDTYTF.

This clone occurred many times. The CDR3 goes on 3 residues after the read ends, and that part is filled in from the germline J gene. This sequence joins TRBV6-1 and TRBJ1-1; a possible D gene is TRBD1 (5 bases). Looked up from germline, CDR1 is MNHNS and CDR2 is SASEGT. The CDR3 has 12 residues. The CDR3 bases that were read are TGTGCCAGCAGTGAAGAGGGGTGGAGA. Translating gives CASSEEGWR. The full CDR3 sequence reads CASSEEGWRAFF.

Ten or more counts support this clone. The CDR3 end lies 3 residues beyond the end of the read and is filled in from the germline J gene. This chain connects TRBV28 to TRBJ1-6; TRBD1 is a possible D gene (5 bases). Germline CDR1 MDHEN, CDR2 SYDVKM. The V gene lost 2 bases and the J gene lost 9 bases, with 14 bases spanning the gap. The CDR3 loop spans 15 amino acids. CDR3 residues: CASSLGSGYRSPLHF. Partial CDR3 DNA: TGTGCCAGCAGTTTAGGGTCAGGGTACCGTTCACCC.

Ten or more counts support this clone. The read terminates 3 residues before the CDR3 end, so the remaining end is supplied by the germline J gene. The rearrangement links TRBV20-1 to TRBJ2-5, with 9 positions matching TRBD2. V lost 0 bases, J lost 4 bases, and 12 bases stayed unmatched. The CDR3 covers 17 residues. In germline, CDR1 is DFQATT, CDR2 SNEGSKA (reference sequence). CDR3 bases read: TGCAGTGCTAGAGATGAGGATAGCGGGAGAGGGTTAGAGACC. Translated, it gives CSARDEDSGRGLET. The whole CDR3 protein is CSARDEDSGRGLETQYF.

At least ten counts were recorded for this clone. The read is 3 residues too short to cover the CDR3 end, so that end is filled in from the germline J gene. The chain employs TRBV5-1 and TRBJ2-3, with TRBD1 identical over 7 bases. From germline, CDR1 is SGHRS and CDR2 YFSETQ. CDR3 size: 16 residues. CDR3 loop: CASSLGLTGSQETQYF. CDR3 DNA, as far as it was read: TGCGCCAGCAGCTTGGGCTTGACAGGGAGCCAAGAGACG.

This clone was recorded at least ten times. The read stops 3 residues short of the end of the CDR3; the missing end is completed from the germline J gene. V is TRBV6-2 or TRBV6-3 and J is TRBJ2-1; 8 nucleotides match TRBD2. Germline trimming cut 7 bases from V and 2 bases from J; bases unmatched to any gene: 10. Germline V lookup: CDR1 MNHEY, CDR2 SVGEGT. This CDR3 is built from 16 residues. The CDR3 DNA, read in part, is TGTGCCAGCAACCTCCCTCGAGCGGGAGCCTACAATGAG. Residues: CASNLPRAGAYNE. From start to end, the CDR3 is CASNLPRAGAYNEQFF.

This clone was observed many times. The read terminates 3 residues ahead of where the CDR3 ends, so the germline J gene completes it. The chain carries TRBV6-2 or TRBV6-3 and TRBJ2-1; D ambiguous. The CDR3 totals 16 residues. The ends were cut back, 3 bases at V and 5 bases at J, with 17 bases in the middle. Germline assignment: CDR1 MNHEY and CDR2 SVGEGT. The covered CDR3 bases are TGTGCCAGCAGTTATTTCAGTCATCCAATCGACAATGAG. Translating it yields CASSYFSHPIDNE. The whole CDR3 reads CASSYFSHPIDNEQFF.

This clone was found many times. The CDR3 is cut off 3 residues early in the read; its end comes from the germline J gene. This sequence joins TRBV5-1 and TRBJ2-1; 11 nucleotides agree with TRBD2. The CDR3 runs to 15 residues. V gave up 3 bases and J gave up 2 bases; unmatched junction bases: 1. Germline V gene lookup returns CDR1 SGHRS and CDR2 YFSETQ. Incomplete CDR3 DNA: TGCGCCAGCAGCTCTAGCGGGAGGACCTACAATGAG. This gives the protein CASSSSGRTYNE. The complete CDR3 protein is CASSSSGRTYNEQFF.

This clone was detected many times. The read finishes 3 residues shy of the CDR3 end, and the germline J gene is used to complete it. V gene TRBV6-1 combines with J gene TRBJ1-2; D is possibly TRBD1 (5 bases). Germline V CDR1 and CDR2: MNHNS, SASEGT. The V end was cut by 2 bases, the J end by 1 base, with 8 bases between. The length of the CDR3 is 14 residues. CDR3 protein: CASSEKTDNYGYTF. The CDR3 DNA, read in part, is TGTGCCAGCAGTGAAAAGACAGATAACTATGGC.

This clone occurred many times. Read sequence stops 3 residues before the CDR3 end, and the germline J gene provides the missing end. This chain uses TRBV6-2 or TRBV6-3 with TRBJ2-1; TRBD2 aligns across 8 bases. The ends lost 0 bases at V and 9 bases at J; junction bases unmatched: 4. CDR3 size: 14 residues. Germline CDR1 is MNHEY and CDR2 is SVGEGT. The CDR3 region is CASSYSGLVGEQFF. CDR3 DNA, as far as it was read: TGTGCCAGCAGTTACTCGGGACTAGTGGGTGAG.

The CDR3 region is CASSPHAANYGQYF. The CDR3 bases that were read are TGTGCCAGCTCACCACATGCAGCTAACTATGGT. The chain joins TRBV18 to TRBJ2-4; no reliable D call. The read halts 3 residues ahead of the CDR3 end, with the missing end drawn from the germline J gene. Germline values: CDR1 KGHSH, CDR2 LQKENI. The CDR3 is made up of 14 amino acids.

This clone was counted many times. Read sequence stops 3 residues before the CDR3 end, and the germline J gene provides the missing end. V and J are TRBV20-1 and TRBJ2-3, with D perhaps TRBD2 (6 bases). V was trimmed by 5 bases and J by 0 bases, leaving 12 bases between them. Germline assignment: CDR1 DFQATT and CDR2 SNEGSKA (reference sequence). This CDR3 spans 14 amino acids. The CDR3 sequence: CSAPIGTSTDTQYF. Incomplete CDR3 DNA: TGCAGTGCTCCAATTGGGACTAGCACAGATACG.

This clone showed up many times. The read terminates 3 residues ahead of where the CDR3 ends, so the germline J gene completes it. This rearrangement joins TRBV2 to TRBJ2-2; D uncertain. The ends were cut back, 9 bases at V and 0 bases at J, with 11 bases in the middle. The V gene's germline CDR1 is SNHLY and CDR2 FYNNEI. The length of the CDR3 is 14 residues. The CDR3 DNA, read in part, is TGTGCCAGTTCTTCGTTCGCGAACACCGGGGAG. This gives the protein CASSSFANTGE. The CDR3 reads in full as CASSSFANTGELFF.

This clone has at least ten counts. The missing CDR3 end, 3 residues past where the read stops, is filled in from the germline J gene. Different DNA sequences within this sample yield the same CDR3. This chain connects TRBV7-3 to TRBJ2-5, with TRBD1 matching 8 bases. CDR1 is SGHTA and CDR2 is FQGTGA in the germline V gene. This CDR3 region has 16 residues. Losses at the gene ends were 2 bases for V and 5 bases for J; bases not matched to a gene: 10. The sequenced part of the CDR3 DNA is TGTGCCAGCAGCTTATACGGACAGGGTAAACGGGAGACC. This encodes CASSLYGQGKRET. The full CDR3 protein reads CASSLYGQGKRETQYF. Full variable domain (remainder filled in from reference TRBV7-3 and TRBJ2-5): GAGVSQTPSNKVTEKGKYVELRCDPISGHTALYWYRQSLGQGPEFLIYFQGTGAADDSGLPNDRFFAVRPEGSVSTLKIQRTERGDSAVYLCASSLYGQGKRETQYFGPGTRLLVL.

This clone was observed a handful of times. The CDR3 is cut off 3 residues early in the read; its end comes from the germline J gene. V usage is TRBV5-4 and J usage is TRBJ2-1, with TRBD2 identical over 9 bases. This CDR3 is built from 16 residues. V trimming: 2 bases; J trimming: 1 base; junction bases outside the gene matches: 4. Germline lookup yields CDR1 SGHNT and CDR2 YYREEE (reference sequence). The part of the CDR3 DNA that was read is TGTGCCAGCAGCTTCGGTAGCGGGAGTTCCTACAATGAG. This sequence encodes CASSFGSGSSYNE. The entire CDR3 protein is CASSFGSGSSYNEQFF.

This clone was counted a few times. The read falls 3 residues short of the CDR3 end, and the missing part is taken from the germline J gene. The V and J genes are TRBV18 and TRBJ2-1; 8 bases match TRBD2. The V gene's germline CDR1 is KGHSH and CDR2 LQKENI. The CDR3 extends over 20 amino acids. With 0 bases clipped from V and 2 bases from J, the junction kept 15 bases outside the gene matches. The sequenced part of the CDR3 DNA is TGTGCCAGCTCACCACCCCTTTTAAGCCAGCGGGAGTCCGCCTACAATGAG. Amino acids: CASSPPLLSQRESAYNE. The full CDR3 sequence reads CASSPPLLSQRESAYNEQFF. Using reference TRBV18 and TRBJ2-1 for the parts outside the CDR3, the full variable domain is NAGVMQNPRHLVRRRGQEARLRCSPMKGHSHVYWYRQLPEEGLKFMVYLQKENIIDESGMPKERFSAEFPKEGPSILRIQQVVRGDSAAYFCASSPPLLSQRESAYNEQFFGPGTRLTVL.

This clone occurred many times. Sequencing ends 3 residues short of the CDR3 end; the germline J gene provides the rest. The V gene is TRBV7-8, the J gene TRBJ2-5; D perhaps matches TRBD1 (5 bases). The CDR3 spans 16 residues. V lost 1 base and J 5 bases, leaving 17 bases between the germline ends. Germline V lookup: CDR1 SGHVS, CDR2 FQNEAQ. This CDR3 reads CASSLDTRVPGETQYF. CDR3 DNA (partial): TGTGCCAGCAGCTTAGACACCAGGGTCCCTGGTGAGACC.

This clone was seen at least ten times. The missing CDR3 end, 3 residues past where the read stops, is filled in from the germline J gene. The rearrangement uses TRBV15 and TRBJ2-5; D ambiguous. Per the germline V gene, CDR1 is LNHNV and CDR2 is YYDKDF (reference sequence). This CDR3 region has 14 residues. The ends were cut back, 0 bases at V and 5 bases at J, with 10 bases in the middle. Partial CDR3 DNA: TGTGCCACCAGCAGAGATACAGTCAGGGAGACC. This sequence encodes CATSRDTVRET. The full CDR3 protein reads CATSRDTVRETQYF.

This clone was observed many times. The CDR3 is cut off 3 residues early in the read; its end comes from the germline J gene. The chain couples TRBV4-1 to TRBJ2-3; 8 bases line up with TRBD2. The CDR3 is made up of 15 amino acids. The V gene end was trimmed by 0 bases and the J gene end by 5 bases; junction bases not matched to a gene: 4. CDR1 is MGHRA, CDR2 YSYEKL, per germline. The CDR3 reads CASSQDGLARDTQYF. CDR3 bases read: TGCGCCAGCAGCCAAGATGGACTAGCCCGAGATACG.

The sample holds many counts of this clone. Read coverage stops 3 residues before the CDR3 terminus; the germline J gene supplies the remainder. V gene TRBV20-1 combines with J gene TRBJ1-4; D unresolved. Germline CDR1 and CDR2: DFQATT and SNEGSKA (reference sequence). The CDR3 has 15 residues. The sequenced part of the CDR3 DNA is TGCAGTGCTAGAGATCAGGCATCCTTAAGTTCACCA. This encodes CSARDQASLSSP. The complete CDR3 reads CSARDQASLSSPLFF.

This clone came up many times. The read gets to within 3 residues of the CDR3 end, and the germline J gene fills in the rest. This chain links TRBV19 with TRBJ2-2; TRBD1 matches 7 bases. Germline V gives CDR1 LNHDA, CDR2 SQIVND (reference sequence). The V segment lost 3 bases and the J segment 4 bases; nucleotides outside the gene matches: 14. This CDR3 has 18 residues. CDR3 protein: CASSIMRGRVFSTGELFF. The sequenced part of the CDR3 DNA is TGTGCCAGTAGTATTATGAGGGGGCGCGTTTTCAGCACCGGGGAG.

This clone was seen repeatedly, ten times or more. The read finishes 3 residues shy of the CDR3 end, and the germline J gene is used to complete it. J is TRBJ1-1 and V is TRBV7-9; a weak D match, TRBD1 (5 bases). CDR1 is SEHNR and CDR2 is FQNEAQ in the germline V gene (reference sequence). Trimming took off 7 bases at V and 4 bases at J, with 10 bases between the two ends. The CDR3 has 12 residues. CDR3 DNA (partial): TGTGCCAGCATGCGGGGGGGCACTGAA. The encoded protein is CASMRGGTE. The CDR3, in full, reads CASMRGGTEAFF.

This clone was observed a few times. The sequenced fragment ends 3 residues before the CDR3 boundary, so the rest is inferred from the germline J gene. The rearrangement uses TRBV2 and TRBJ2-3, with 8 bases fitting TRBD1. Germline CDR1 is SNHLY and CDR2 is FYNNEI. CDR3 size: 13 residues. Incomplete CDR3 DNA: TGTGCCAGAGAAACAGGGGGACGGGAGACG. Translating it yields CARETGGRET. The full CDR3 sequence reads CARETGGRETQYF.

This clone was recorded many times. The read terminates 3 residues ahead of where the CDR3 ends, so the germline J gene completes it. The chain employs TRBV5-1 and TRBJ1-1; 8 nucleotides agree with TRBD1. V dropped 4 bases and J dropped 1; count of bases not matched to a gene: 6. The CDR3 extends over 15 amino acids. Germline V gene data show CDR1 as SGHRS and CDR2 as YFSETQ. The CDR3 DNA, read in part, is TGCGCCAGCAGCGGCCGGGACAGGCAGAACACTGAA. Its protein product is CASSGRDRQNTE. The full CDR3 protein is CASSGRDRQNTEAFF.

This clone was recorded many times. Read coverage stops 3 residues before the CDR3 terminus; the germline J gene supplies the remainder. The rearrangement uses TRBV5-1 and TRBJ2-5; 8 bases line up with TRBD1. V dropped 4 bases and J dropped 3; count of bases not matched to a gene: 5. The germline CDR1 and CDR2 sequences are SGHRS and YFSETQ. This CDR3 has 14 residues. The CDR3 region is CASSPGQAEETQYF. The sequenced part of the CDR3 DNA is TGCGCCAGCAGCCCGGGACAGGCGGAAGAGACC.